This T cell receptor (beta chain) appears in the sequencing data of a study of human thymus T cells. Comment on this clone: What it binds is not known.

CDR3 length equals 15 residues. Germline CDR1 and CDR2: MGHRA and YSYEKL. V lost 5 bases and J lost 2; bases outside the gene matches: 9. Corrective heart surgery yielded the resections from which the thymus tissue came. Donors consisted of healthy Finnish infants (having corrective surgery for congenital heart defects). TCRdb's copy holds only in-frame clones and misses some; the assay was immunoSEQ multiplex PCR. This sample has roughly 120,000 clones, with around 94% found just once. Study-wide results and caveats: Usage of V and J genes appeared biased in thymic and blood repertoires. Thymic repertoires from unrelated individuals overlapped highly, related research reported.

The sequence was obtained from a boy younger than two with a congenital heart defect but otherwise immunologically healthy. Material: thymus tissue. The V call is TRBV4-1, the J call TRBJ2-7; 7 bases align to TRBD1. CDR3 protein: CASSLSPGQTYEQYF. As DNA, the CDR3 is TGCGCCAGCAGCTTGAGTCCGGGACAGACCTACGAGCAGTACTTC.